This TCR beta chain was captured by sequencing in a study of OX40 agonist ivuxolimab in advanced cancers. General study results and limits: CD8+ T cells were the subset that, on average, had more expanded clones than CD4+.

Regarding this clone: Its specificity is unknown.

Patients who had autoimmune disease history or got systemic immunosuppression were left out. The CDR3 extends over 14 amino acids. Per germline, CDR1 MNHEY and CDR2 SMNVEV (reference sequence). Trimming pared 7 bases from V and 0 bases from J, leaving 11 bases between. Data came from immunoSEQ multiplex PCR; TCRdb stores just in-frame clones and leaves some out. In the table there are about 70,000 clones, 85% to 90% of which are singletons. The clonotype originates from an adult with an advanced solid tumor such as melanoma, head and neck, liver or kidney cancer. Sample: CD4+ or CD8+ T cells sorted from blood, taken in a trial of the OX40 agonist ivuxolimab. The rearrangement links TRBV27 to TRBJ2-3, with D possibly matching TRBD2 (5 bases). The DNA of the CDR3 is TGTGCCAGCAAGGAGGACCTAAGCACAGATACGCAGTATTTT. Amino acids: CASKEDLSTDTQYF.